The 6 T cell receptor beta chains presented below share a single source sample, sequenced in a study of CD8 T cells in ankylosing spondylitis. TCRdb independently ran MiXCR on the 5' RACE reads; one entry per CDR3 protein. The data hold around 150,000 distinct CDR3 sequences, with 15% to 20% observed a single time. What was sequenced was blood, either unsorted or a sorted T cell fraction (not recorded which). These receptor sequences come from a male donor with ankylosing spondylitis or in good health (not recorded which).

This clonotype was observed many times. This chain links TRBV29-1 with TRBJ2-2; 8 positions match TRBD1. J was trimmed by 3 bases and V by 6 bases; bases with no gene match: 6. Per germline, CDR1 SQVTM and CDR2 ANQGSEA. The CDR3 loop spans 14 amino acids. CDR3 sequence: CSVTNRGYTGELFF. CDR3 coding DNA: TGCAGCGTGACAAACAGGGGGTACACCGGGGAGCTGTTTTTT.

The chain joins TRBV24-1 to TRBJ2-3; the match to TRBD2 covers 8 bases. Trimming removed 3 bases from V and 3 bases from J; junction bases left unmatched: 1. The CDR3 is 14 amino acids. The germline V gene encodes CDR1 KGHDR and CDR2 SFDVKD. The CDR3 region has the DNA TGTGCCACCAGTGATCGCGGGAGGACAGATACGCAGTATTTT. This gives the protein CATSDRGRTDTQYF.

The CDR3 nucleotides are TGTGCCACCAGCTATCTCATCGGGACTAATTGGGCCGGGGAGCTGTTTTTT. Translating gives CATSYLIGTNWAGELFF. This sequence joins TRBV15 and TRBJ2-2, with TRBD2 identical over 7 bases. The germline V gene has CDR1 LNHNV and CDR2 YYDKDF (reference sequence). The CDR3 consists of 17 residues. V lost 5 bases and J lost 6; bases outside the gene matches: 15. Using reference TRBV15 and TRBJ2-2 for the parts outside the CDR3, the full variable domain is DAMVIQNPRYQVTQFGKPVTLSCSQTLNHNVMYWYQQKSSQAPKLLFHYYDKDFNNEADTPDNFQSRRPNTSFCFLDIRSPGLGDTAMYLCATSYLIGTNWAGELFFGEGSRLTVL.

This clonotype was found a few times. The chain combines TRBV28 with TRBJ2-6; no clear D. V lost 5 bases and J lost 0, with 20 bases in between. The CDR3 runs 19 residues. Germline V lookup: CDR1 MDHEN, CDR2 SYDVKM. The CDR3 nucleotides are TGTGCCAGCAGTACGCGGCAGGCGAACCTTTACTCTGGGGCCAACGTCCTGACTTTC. Protein product: CASSTRQANLYSGANVLTF.

At least ten counts were recorded for this clonotype. The rearrangement joins TRBV30 to TRBJ1-4; 10 nucleotides line up with TRBD1. This CDR3 contains 15 residues. CDR1 GTSNPN and CDR2 SVGIG come from the germline V gene (reference sequence). V lost 4 bases to trimming and J lost 7 bases; unmatched junction nucleotides: 9. CDR3 region: CAWKTGGKSGEKLFF. For the CDR3, the DNA is TGTGCCTGGAAGACAGGGGGCAAGAGTGGTGAAAAACTGTTTTTT. Complete variable domain (other parts from reference TRBV30 and TRBJ1-4): SQTIHQWPATLVQPVGSPLSLECTVEGTSNPNLYWYRQAAGRGLQLLFYSVGIGQISSEVPQNLSASRPQDRQFILSSKKLLLSDSGFYLCAWKTGGKSGEKLFFGSGTQLSVL.

This clonotype was seen ten or more times. The V and J genes are TRBV28 and TRBJ1-6; no definite D call. The CDR3 totals 14 residues. Trimming took 6 bases from V and 0 from J, leaving 6 bases between them. Per the germline V gene, CDR1 is MDHEN and CDR2 is SYDVKM. The CDR3 region has the DNA TGTGCCAGCAGCGAAAGCTCCTATAATTCACCCCTCCACTTT. Amino acids: CASSESSYNSPLHF.